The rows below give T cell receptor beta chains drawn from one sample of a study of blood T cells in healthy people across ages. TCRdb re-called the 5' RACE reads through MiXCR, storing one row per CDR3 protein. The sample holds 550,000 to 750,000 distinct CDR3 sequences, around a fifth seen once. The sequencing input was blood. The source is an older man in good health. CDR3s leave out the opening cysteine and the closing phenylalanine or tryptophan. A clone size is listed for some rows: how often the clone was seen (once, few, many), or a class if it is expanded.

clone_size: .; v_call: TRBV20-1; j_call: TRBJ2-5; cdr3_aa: SAKRPSGTASQETQY
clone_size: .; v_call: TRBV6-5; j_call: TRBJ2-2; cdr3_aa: ASSYSLPQGASVGELF
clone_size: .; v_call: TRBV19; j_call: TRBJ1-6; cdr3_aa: ASSTYGTDNSPLH
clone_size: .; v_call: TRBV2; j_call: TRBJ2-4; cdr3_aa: ASREQGGKNIQY
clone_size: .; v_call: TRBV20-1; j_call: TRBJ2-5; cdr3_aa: SAIDQETQY
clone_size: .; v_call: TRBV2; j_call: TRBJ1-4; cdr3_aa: ASNSGGGANEKLF
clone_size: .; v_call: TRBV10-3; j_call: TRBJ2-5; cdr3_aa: AISDKGTSRETQY
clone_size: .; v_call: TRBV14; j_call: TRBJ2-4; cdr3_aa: ASSHLGGVANIQY
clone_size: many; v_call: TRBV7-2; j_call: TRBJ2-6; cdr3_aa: ASSRDSGANVLT
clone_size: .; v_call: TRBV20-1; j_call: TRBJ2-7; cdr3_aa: SAHRPPYEQY
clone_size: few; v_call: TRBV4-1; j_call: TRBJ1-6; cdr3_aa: ASSQDSFQLIYNSPLH
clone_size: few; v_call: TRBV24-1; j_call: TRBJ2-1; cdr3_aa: ATSGRSYNEQF
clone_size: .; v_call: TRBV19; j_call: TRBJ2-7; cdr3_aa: ASSGSGRPYEQY
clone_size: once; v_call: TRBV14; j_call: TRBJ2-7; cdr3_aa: ASSQGTGFWEQY
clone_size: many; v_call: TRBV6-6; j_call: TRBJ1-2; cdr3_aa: ASSYSLGGDGYT
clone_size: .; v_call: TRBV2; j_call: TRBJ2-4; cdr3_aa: ASSVTGKNIQY
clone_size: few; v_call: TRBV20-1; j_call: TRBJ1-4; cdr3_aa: SARLGVKEKLF
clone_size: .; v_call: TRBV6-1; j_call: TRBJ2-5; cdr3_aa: ASSEVAGGETQY
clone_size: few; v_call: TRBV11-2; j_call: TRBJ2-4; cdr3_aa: ASSRRPAGGDIQY
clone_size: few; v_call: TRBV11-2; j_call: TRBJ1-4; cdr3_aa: ASSAQGAADEKLF
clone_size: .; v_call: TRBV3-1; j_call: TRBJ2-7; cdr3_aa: ASSQVGLYEQY
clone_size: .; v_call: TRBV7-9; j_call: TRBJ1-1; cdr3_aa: ASSLLPRGNTEAF
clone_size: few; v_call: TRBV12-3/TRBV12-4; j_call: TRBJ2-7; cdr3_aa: ASSLAGLLSYEQY
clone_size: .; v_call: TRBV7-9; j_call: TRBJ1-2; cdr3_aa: ASSTEQARGYT
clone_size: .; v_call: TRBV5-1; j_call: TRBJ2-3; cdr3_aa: ASSLPGGEDTQY
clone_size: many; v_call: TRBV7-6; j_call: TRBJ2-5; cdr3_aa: ASSLDGGTVQETQY
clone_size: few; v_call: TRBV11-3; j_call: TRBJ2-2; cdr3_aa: ASSPGGDPGELF
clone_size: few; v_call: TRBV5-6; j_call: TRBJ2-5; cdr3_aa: ASSLVGVAGRTQY
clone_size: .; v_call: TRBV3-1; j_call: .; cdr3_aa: ASSQGLGRSEQY
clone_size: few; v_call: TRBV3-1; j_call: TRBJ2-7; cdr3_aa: ASSYLAETEQY
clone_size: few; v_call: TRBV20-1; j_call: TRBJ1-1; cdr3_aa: SARFYGGLNTEAF
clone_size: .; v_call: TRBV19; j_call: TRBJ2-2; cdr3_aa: ASSIGLEVTGELF
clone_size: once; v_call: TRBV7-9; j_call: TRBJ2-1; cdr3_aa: ASSSTDRANEQF
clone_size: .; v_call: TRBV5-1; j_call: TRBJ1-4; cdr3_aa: ASSLTTSNEKLF
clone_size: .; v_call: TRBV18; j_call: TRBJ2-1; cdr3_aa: ASSPPASGKAKNEQF
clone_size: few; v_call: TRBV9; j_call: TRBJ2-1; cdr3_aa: ASSVAGTSGYNEQF
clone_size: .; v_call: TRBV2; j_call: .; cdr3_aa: ASSELVWDEQF
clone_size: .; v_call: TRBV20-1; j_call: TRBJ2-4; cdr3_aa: SAGSETWTSGSLLVKNIQY
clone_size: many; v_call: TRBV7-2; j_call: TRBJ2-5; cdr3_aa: ASSLGVRETQY
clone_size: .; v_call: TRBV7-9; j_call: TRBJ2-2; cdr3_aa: ASTYLIQGEDGELF
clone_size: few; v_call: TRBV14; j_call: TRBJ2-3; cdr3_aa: ASSQFSDTQY
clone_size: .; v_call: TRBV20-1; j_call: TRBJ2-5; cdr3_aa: SAVPGQGAGTQY
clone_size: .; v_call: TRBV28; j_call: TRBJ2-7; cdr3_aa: ASSFPSGYRSYEQY
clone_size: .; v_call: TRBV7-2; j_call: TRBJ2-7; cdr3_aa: ASSLAGDWDASYEQY
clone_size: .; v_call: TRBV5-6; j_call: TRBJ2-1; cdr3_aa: ASSEDRGLASSYNEQF
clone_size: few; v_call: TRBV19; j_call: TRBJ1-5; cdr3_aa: ASSMEYYQPQH
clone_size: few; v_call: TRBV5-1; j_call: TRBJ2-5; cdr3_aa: ASSLELAGGKETQY
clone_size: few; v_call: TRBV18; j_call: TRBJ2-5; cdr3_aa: ASSPGQAWGGQQETQY
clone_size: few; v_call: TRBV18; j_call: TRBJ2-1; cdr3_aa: ASSPGTGGPNEQF
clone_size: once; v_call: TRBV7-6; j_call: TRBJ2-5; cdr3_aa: ASSLAGSAGVGEQY